Sequencing of this T cell receptor (beta chain) was carried out in a study of response to subunit inactivated influenza vaccine. Of note for this clonotype: The antigen is undetermined.

MiXCR, run by TCRdb on the RT-PCR reads, gives a single entry per CDR3 protein. The table shows 400,000 to 650,000 distinct CDR3 sequences, with approximately 7.7% occurring only once. Notes on the study in general: Few new T cells, the authors suggested, are recruited by each seasonal influenza vaccination.

This specimen consisted of PBMCs from blood, obtained around 2 years after vaccination. This receptor was obtained from a man aged 45 to 75 who received an inactivated influenza vaccine.

The CDR3 coding sequence is TGTGCCAGCGGGACCCTAGGACTAGCCGGCAGGGAGCTGTTTTTT. Its translation: CASGTLGLAGRELFF. V usage is TRBV27 and J usage is TRBJ2-2, with TRBD2 matching 8 bases. Trimming at V came to 8 bases and at J to 9 bases, leaving 14 bases not matched to a gene. The CDR3 consists of 15 residues. Germline values: CDR1 MNHEY, CDR2 SMNVEV (reference sequence).